These T cell receptor beta chains were read from a single sample in a study of T-cell reconstitution after alpha-beta-depleted transplantation in children. TCRdb re-called the PCR reads with MiXCR, one entry per CDR3 protein. Of 280,000 or so distinct CDR3 sequences listed, around a tenth were seen once; the top ten hold roughly a quarter. Sample: peripheral blood, taken 180 days after TCRalphabeta/CD19-depleted stem cell transplant. The source is a male patient aged 2 to 10 who had a stem cell transplant for chronic granulomatous disease, so the T cells may come from the graft donor. Each CDR3 is given with its conserved first and last residue. D genes are given only for firm matches. Clone size is stated in some rows and not others, as once, few, many or a class when expanded.

D,V,length,size,J,CDR3,DNA
NA,TRBV29-1,13,many,TRBJ2-7,CSVVWGTQREQYF,TGCAGCGTTGTTTGGGGGACACAAAGGGAGCAGTACTTC
NA,TRBV5-5,16,many,TRBJ2-2,CASSSDPGRYTGELFF,TGTGCCAGCAGCTCAGACCCGGGACGGTACACCGGGGAGCTGTTTTTT
NA,TRBV20-1,13,NA,TRBJ1-6,CSANRGLNSPLHF,TGCAGTGCCAATAGGGGCTTGAATTCACCCCTCCACTTT
TRBD2,TRBV7-6,18,few,TRBJ2-1,CASSRLGGGTSGSNEQFF,TGTGCCAGCAGCCGCTTGGGGGGAGGGACTAGCGGGAGCAATGAGCAGTTCTTC
NA,TRBV12-3/TRBV12-4,12,many,TRBJ1-2,CASRSGTGGYTF,TGTGCCAGCAGGTCTGGGACGGGGGGCTACACCTTC
TRBD2,TRBV10-3,14,many,TRBJ2-5,CAISPGGARETQYF,TGTGCCATCAGCCCGGGAGGGGCGAGGGAGACCCAGTACTTC
NA,TRBV28,11,many,TRBJ2-5,CASSIQRTQYF,TGTGCCAGCAGTATCCAGAGGACCCAGTACTTC
NA,TRBV12-3/TRBV12-4,11,NA,TRBJ1-6,CASSLGHPLHF,TGTGCCAGCAGTTTGGGACACCCCCTCCACTTT
NA,TRBV14,14,NA,TRBJ2-1,CASSQRRASVGQFF,TGTGCCAGCAGCCAACGGAGGGCTAGCGTAGGGCAGTTCTTC
TRBD1,TRBV12-3/TRBV12-4,19,many,TRBJ2-2,CASSAQPGQRKANTGELFF,TGTGCCAGCAGTGCACAACCGGGACAGAGAAAAGCGAACACCGGGGAGCTGTTTTTT
TRBD2,TRBV7-2,15,many,TRBJ2-7,CASSREAERTYEQYF,TGTGCCAGCAGCCGGGAGGCTGAGCGAACCTACGAGCAGTACTTC
NA,TRBV29-1,14,many,TRBJ2-5,CSVEVSGVGETQYF,TGCAGCGTTGAGGTATCAGGGGTCGGGGAGACCCAGTACTTC
NA,TRBV12-3/TRBV12-4,17,many,TRBJ2-4,CASRPLGGSLAKNIQYF,TGTGCCAGCAGGCCACTGGGGGGTAGTCTAGCCAAAAACATTCAGTACTTC
TRBD2,TRBV4-1,15,NA,TRBJ2-7,CASSQGGGLPYEQYF,TGCGCCAGCAGCCAGGGGGGAGGGCTCCCCTACGAGCAGTACTTC
NA,TRBV12-3/TRBV12-4,13,many,TRBJ2-3,CASSSPLLDTQYF,TGTGCCAGCAGTTCCCCCCTCCTAGATACGCAGTATTTT
NA,TRBV6-5,11,many,TRBJ2-1,CASSYGVEQFF,TGTGCCAGCAGTTACGGTGTGGAGCAGTTCTTC
NA,TRBV29-1,12,many,TRBJ1-2,CSVQERVYGYTF,TGCAGCGTTCAGGAACGGGTCTATGGCTACACCTTC
NA,TRBV12-3/TRBV12-4,12,many,TRBJ2-3,CASSLMEDTQYF,TGTGCCAGCAGTTTAATGGAGGATACGCAGTATTTT
NA,TRBV10-3,14,many,TRBJ1-2,CAISGVDSIYGYTF,TGTGCCATCAGTGGAGTGGACAGTATCTATGGCTACACCTTC
NA,TRBV19,13,NA,TRBJ1-1,CASSIGGFTEAFF,TGTGCCAGTAGTATAGGAGGGTTCACTGAAGCTTTCTTT
NA,TRBV3-1,15,NA,TRBJ2-1,CATCQGPLGTDEQFF,TGTGCCACCTGCCAAGGGCCATTGGGGACCGATGAGCAGTTCTTC
NA,TRBV12-3/TRBV12-4,13,many,TRBJ1-4,CASTSTAGEKLFF,TGTGCCAGCACCTCGACGGCAGGTGAAAAACTGTTTTTT
NA,TRBV9,15,many,TRBJ2-7,CASSVEPSGEYEQYF,TGTGCCAGCAGCGTAGAACCAAGCGGAGAATACGAGCAGTACTTC
TRBD2,TRBV6-2/TRBV6-3,14,few,TRBJ2-1,CASSRGLAGAEQFF,TGTGCCAGCAGTCGAGGACTAGCGGGAGCGGAGCAGTTCTTC
NA,TRBV18,15,few,TRBJ1-4,CASSPNGAVNEKLFF,TGTGCCAGCTCACCGAACGGGGCTGTTAATGAAAAACTGTTTTTT
NA,TRBV12-3/TRBV12-4,14,many,TRBJ1-6,CASSLVGPNSPLHF,TGTGCCAGCAGCTTGGTGGGGCCCAATTCACCCCTCCACTTT
NA,TRBV30,15,NA,TRBJ1-1,CAWSVRVTGTAEAFF,TGTGCCTGGAGTGTACGAGTTACCGGAACGGCTGAAGCTTTCTTT
NA,TRBV12-3/TRBV12-4,13,many,TRBJ2-7,CASSLALPWEQYF,TGTGCCAGCAGTTTAGCGCTTCCTTGGGAGCAGTACTTC
NA,TRBV7-2,13,many,TRBJ1-1,CASSPKSGREAFF,TGTGCCAGCAGCCCCAAGTCGGGGCGCGAAGCTTTCTTT
TRBD1,TRBV5-1,15,many,TRBJ2-1,CASRYGTGGPGEQFF,TGCGCCAGCAGATATGGGACAGGGGGTCCCGGTGAGCAGTTCTTC
TRBD1,TRBV12-3/TRBV12-4,16,many,TRBJ2-5,CASSPRGTGSQETQYF,TGTGCCAGCAGTCCCCGAGGGACAGGGTCACAAGAGACCCAGTACTTC
NA,TRBV11-3,12,many,TRBJ2-1,CASSLFHNEQFF,TGTGCCAGCAGCTTATTCCACAATGAGCAGTTCTTC
TRBD2,TRBV20-1,14,many,TRBJ2-5,CSASDGTSKETQYF,TGCAGTGCTAGTGACGGGACTAGCAAAGAGACCCAGTACTTC
TRBD2,TRBV20-1,13,many,TRBJ2-5,CSLAGAGGETQYF,TGCAGCCTAGCGGGGGCAGGGGGAGAGACCCAGTACTTC
TRBD1,TRBV29-1,15,many,TRBJ2-7,CSVDPSGTGRYEQYF,TGCAGCGTTGACCCCTCCGGGACAGGGAGATACGAGCAGTACTTC